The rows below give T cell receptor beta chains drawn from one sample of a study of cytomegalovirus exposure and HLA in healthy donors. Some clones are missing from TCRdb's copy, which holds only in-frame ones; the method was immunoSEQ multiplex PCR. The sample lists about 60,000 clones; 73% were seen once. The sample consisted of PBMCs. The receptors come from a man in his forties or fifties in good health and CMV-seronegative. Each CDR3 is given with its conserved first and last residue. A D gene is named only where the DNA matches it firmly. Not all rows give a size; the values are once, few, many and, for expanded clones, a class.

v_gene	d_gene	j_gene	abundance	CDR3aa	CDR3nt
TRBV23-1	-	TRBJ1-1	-	CASSHRPEQGNTEAFF	TGCGCCAGCAGTCATCGTCCCGAACAGGGTAACACTGAAGCTTTCTTT
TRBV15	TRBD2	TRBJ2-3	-	CATSSTPSGGATDTQYF	TGTGCCACCAGCTCCACCCCTAGCGGGGGGGCCACAGATACGCAGTATTTT
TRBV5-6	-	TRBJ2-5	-	CASSFKGVPLGETQYF	TGTGCCAGCAGCTTCAAGGGAGTGCCCCTTGGTGAGACCCAGTACTTC
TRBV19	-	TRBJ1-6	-	CASKNRVADNSPLHF	TGTGCCAGTAAGAACAGGGTTGCGGATAATTCACCCCTCCACTTT
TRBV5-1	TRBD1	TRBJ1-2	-	CASSDDRGYGYTF	TGCGCCAGCAGCGACGACAGGGGTTATGGCTACACCTTC
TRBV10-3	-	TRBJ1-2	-	CAISSQRESYTF	TGTGCCATCAGTTCACAGAGGGAGAGCTACACCTTC
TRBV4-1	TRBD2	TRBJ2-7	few	CASSQDKRGRYEQYF	TGCGCCAGCAGCCAAGACAAGCGGGGGCGCTACGAGCAGTACTTC
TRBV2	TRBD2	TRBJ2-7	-	CASSESPLLASNEQYF	TGTGCCAGCAGTGAATCTCCCCTACTAGCGTCCAACGAGCAGTACTTC
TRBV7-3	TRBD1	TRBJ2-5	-	CASSQGTGETQYF	TGTGCCAGCAGCCAGGGGACAGGGGAGACCCAGTACTTC
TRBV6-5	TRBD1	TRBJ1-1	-	CASRQGAGNTEAFF	TGTGCCAGCAGACAGGGGGCTGGGAACACTGAAGCTTTCTTT
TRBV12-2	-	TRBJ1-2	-	CASRLDRGGGDQGYTF	TGTGCAAGTCGCTTAGATAGAGGGGGAGGGGATCAAGGCTACACCTTC
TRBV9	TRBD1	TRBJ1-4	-	CASSPTGTANEKLFF	TGTGCCAGCAGCCCAACGGGGACAGCCAATGAAAAACTGTTTTTT
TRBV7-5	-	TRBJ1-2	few	CASSLRVGGYGYTF	TGTGCCAGCAGCTTACGAGTCGGGGGCTATGGCTACACCTTC
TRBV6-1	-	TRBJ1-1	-	CASSRTVYGEAFF	TGTGCCAGCAGTCGGACAGTGTATGGTGAAGCTTTCTTT
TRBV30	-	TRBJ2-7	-	CAWNNRDTGVYEQYF	TGTGCCTGGAACAACCGGGACACCGGGGTGTACGAGCAGTACTTC
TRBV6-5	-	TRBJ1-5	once	CASSTTENSNQPQHF	TGTGCCAGCAGTACGACAGAAAATTCAAATCAGCCCCAGCATTTT
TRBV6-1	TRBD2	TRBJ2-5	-	CASSEGAPTAGETQYF	TGTGCCAGCAGTGAGGGTGCCCCGACAGCGGGGGAGACCCAGTACTTC
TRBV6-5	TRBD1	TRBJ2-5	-	CASSRLTGYQETQYF	TGTGCCAGCAGTCGCCTGACAGGGTACCAAGAGACCCAGTACTTC
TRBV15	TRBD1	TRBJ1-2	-	CATSSRTGEHGYTF	TGTGCCACCAGCTCAAGGACAGGGGAACATGGCTACACCTTC
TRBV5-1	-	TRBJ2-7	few	CASSLKGAYEQYF	TGCGCCAGCAGCTTGAAGGGGGCCTACGAGCAGTACTTC
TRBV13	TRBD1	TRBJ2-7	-	CASSLGSDSGTAYEQYF	TGTGCCAGCAGCTTAGGATCCGATTCCGGGACAGCCTACGAGCAGTACTTC
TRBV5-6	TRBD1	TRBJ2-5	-	CASSSRQGLGETQYF	TGTGCCAGCAGCTCCCGACAGGGTTTGGGAGAGACCCAGTACTTC
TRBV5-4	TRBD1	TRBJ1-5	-	CASSLDRGLGPQHF	TGTGCCAGCAGTTTGGACAGGGGGTTAGGTCCCCAGCATTTT
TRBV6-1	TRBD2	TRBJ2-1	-	CASSPLAGGLNEQFF	TGTGCCAGCTCGCCGCTAGCGGGGGGTCTCAATGAGCAGTTCTTC
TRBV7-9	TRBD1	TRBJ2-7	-	CASSGTEWYEQYF	TGTGCCAGCAGTGGGACAGAGTGGTACGAGCAGTACTTC
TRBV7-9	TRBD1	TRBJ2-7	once	CASSQQGAVSYEQYF	TGTGCCAGCAGCCAACAGGGGGCAGTCTCCTACGAGCAGTACTTC
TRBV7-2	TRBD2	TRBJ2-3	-	CASSLAVAGGFSGTDTQYF	TGTGCCAGCAGCTTAGCGGTAGCGGGGGGGTTTTCGGGGACAGATACGCAGTATTTT
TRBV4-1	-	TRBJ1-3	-	CASSQGTGVTSGNTIYF	TGCGCCAGCAGCCAAGGTACCGGGGTAACCTCTGGAAACACCATATATTTT
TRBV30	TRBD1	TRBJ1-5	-	CAWAGTGSYSNQPQHF	TGTGCCTGGGCCGGGACAGGGTCTTATAGCAATCAGCCCCAGCATTTT
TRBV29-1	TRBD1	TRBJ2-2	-	CSVGAGTGGKVGELFF	TGCAGCGTTGGGGCCGGGACAGGGGGCAAGGTCGGGGAGCTGTTTTTT
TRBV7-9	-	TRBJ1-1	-	CASSLGQQPNTEAFF	TGTGCCAGCAGCTTAGGGCAACAACCCAACACTGAAGCTTTCTTT
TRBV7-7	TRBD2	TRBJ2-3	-	CASSPGGTTDTQYF	TGTGCTAGCAGCCCCGGGGGGACCACAGATACGCAGTATTTT
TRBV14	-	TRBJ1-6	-	CASSLERLPPLHF	TGTGCCAGCAGCCTTGAACGGTTACCACCCCTCCACTTT
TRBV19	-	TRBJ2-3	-	CASSIGHPTDTQYF	TGTGCCAGTAGTATCGGTCATCCCACAGATACGCAGTATTTT
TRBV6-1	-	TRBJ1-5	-	CASSLGTVNQPQHF	TGTGCCAGCAGTCTGGGCACAGTCAATCAGCCCCAGCATTTT
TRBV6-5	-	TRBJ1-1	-	CASSPQVGSTEAFF	TGTGCCAGCAGTCCACAGGTCGGTAGCACTGAAGCTTTCTTT
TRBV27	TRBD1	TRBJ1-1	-	CASSFRTGGRMNTEAFF	TGTGCCAGCAGTTTTAGGACAGGGGGCCGGATGAACACTGAAGCTTTCTTT
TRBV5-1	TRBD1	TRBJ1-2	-	CASSLGQGDGYTF	TGCGCCAGCAGCTTGGGACAGGGGGATGGCTACACCTTC
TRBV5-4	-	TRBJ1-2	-	CASSLAGPLGGYTF	TGTGCCAGCAGCTTGGCAGGGCCCCTGGGAGGCTACACCTTC
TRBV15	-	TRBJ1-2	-	CATSREARSYGYTF	TGTGCCACCAGCAGGGAGGCGAGGAGTTATGGCTACACCTTC
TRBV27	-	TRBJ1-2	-	CASRPQRGIDYGYTF	TGTGCCAGCAGACCTCAGCGGGGGATCGACTATGGCTACACCTTC
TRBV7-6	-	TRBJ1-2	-	CASSLEMRSVYGYTF	TGTGCCAGCAGCTTAGAAATGAGGTCAGTCTATGGCTACACCTTC
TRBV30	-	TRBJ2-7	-	CAWSVGGARDEQYF	TGTGCCTGGAGTGTAGGGGGGGCGCGGGACGAGCAGTACTTC
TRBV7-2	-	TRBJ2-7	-	CASSSYPHEQYF	TGTGCCAGCAGCTCCTACCCGCACGAGCAGTACTTC
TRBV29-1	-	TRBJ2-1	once	CSVKPPTGFRNEQFF	TGCAGCGTCAAACCCCCGACAGGTTTTAGGAATGAGCAGTTCTTC
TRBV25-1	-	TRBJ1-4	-	CASNRGAREKLFF	TGTGCCAGCAACCGGGGGGCGAGGGAAAAACTGTTTTTT
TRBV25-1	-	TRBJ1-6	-	CASRQTRTAYNSPLHF	TGTGCCAGCAGGCAGACCCGGACAGCGTATAATTCACCCCTCCACTTT
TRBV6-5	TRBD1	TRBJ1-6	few	CATRDRDNSPLHF	TGTGCCACCCGGGACAGGGATAATTCACCCCTCCACTTT